The rows below give T cell receptor beta chains drawn from one sample of a study of blood T cell repertoires in COVID-19. Libraries were prepared by immunoSEQ multiplex PCR; TCRdb keeps only in-frame clonotypes and omits some of them. The table shows approximately 30,000 clones, with roughly 90% occurring only once. Material for sequencing was peripheral blood. The receptors stem from a human donor with active COVID-19. The donor label of this sample is uncertain. The CDR3 runs from the conserved cysteine through the conserved F or W. A D gene is named only where the DNA matches it firmly. Clone size is given for some rows only: seen once, a few or many times, or a class if the clone is expanded.

>.|TRBV6-6|TRBJ1-3|.
CASELGGASGNTIYF
TGTGCCAGCGAGCTCGGTGGGGCCTCTGGAAACACCATATATTTT
>.|TRBV9|TRBJ2-3|TRBD2
CASSLTPGLVRDTQYF
TGTGCCAGCAGCTTAACCCCGGGACTAGTGCGAGATACGCAGTATTTT
>.|TRBV6-4|TRBJ2-1|TRBD2
CASSESGGRRNEQFF
TGTGCCAGCAGTGAATCGGGGGGGCGGAGAAATGAGCAGTTCTTC
>.|TRBV6-4|TRBJ1-2|.
CASSDVAGTGYGYTF
TGTGCCAGCAGTGACGTCGCGGGAACGGGCTATGGCTACACCTTC
>.|TRBV29-1|TRBJ1-1|TRBD1
CSVEVVTGGTEAFF
TGCAGCGTTGAAGTTGTGACAGGGGGCACTGAAGCTTTCTTT
>.|TRBV28|TRBJ1-5|.
CASSLAIAGNQPQHF
TGTGCCAGCAGTTTGGCAATAGCAGGCAATCAGCCCCAGCATTTT
>.|TRBV10-3|TRBJ2-6|.
CAISAGISGANVLTF
TGTGCCATCAGTGCAGGCATCTCTGGGGCCAACGTCCTGACTTTC
>.|TRBV19|TRBJ2-2|TRBD1
CASRQGAGGELFF
TGTGCCAGTAGACAGGGGGCCGGCGGGGAGCTGTTTTTT
>few|TRBV3-1/TRBV3-2|TRBJ1-6|.
CASSQVLRASSPLHF
TGTGCCAGCAGCCAAGTCCTCAGGGCGAGTTCACCCCTCCACTTT
>.|TRBV10-1|TRBJ2-7|TRBD2
CASSVGLVSTYEQYF
TGCGCCAGCAGCGTTGGACTAGTCTCTACCTACGAGCAGTACTTC
>.|TRBV4-2|TRBJ1-5|.
CASSQGQPIVDQPQHF
TGTGCCAGCAGCCAAGGACAACCGATTGTGGATCAGCCCCAGCATTTT
>few|TRBV11-3|TRBJ2-7|.
CASSLRDTYEQYF
TGTGCCAGCAGCTTACGGGATACCTACGAGCAGTACTTC
>few|TRBV10-1|TRBJ2-7|TRBD1
CASLRYLDRAQYEQYF
TGCGCCAGCCTGCGATACCTAGACAGGGCGCAGTACGAGCAGTACTTC
>.|TRBV7-9|TRBJ2-2|TRBD1
CASSLTGDTGELFF
TGTGCCAGCAGCTTAACAGGGGATACCGGGGAGCTGTTTTTT
>once|TRBV4-3|TRBJ2-1|TRBD1
CASSQDEDRSYSYNEQFF
TGCGCCAGCAGCCAAGATGAGGACAGGAGTTACTCCTACAATGAGCAGTTCTTC
>.|TRBV7-6|TRBJ1-6|TRBD1
CASSPTGALNSPLHF
TGTGCCAGCAGCCCTACAGGGGCCTTAAATTCACCCCTCCACTTT
>.|TRBV7-8|TRBJ2-7|TRBD2
CASNNRASGRLYEQYF
TGTGCCAGCAACAACCGGGCTAGCGGGAGGTTGTACGAGCAGTACTTC
>.|TRBV6-5|TRBJ1-1|.
CASSRRDTEAFF
TGTGCCAGCAGCCGCCGGGACACTGAAGCTTTCTTT
>.|TRBV28|TRBJ1-1|.
CASSFQGIDTEAFF
TGTGCCAGCAGTTTTCAGGGTATCGACACTGAAGCTTTCTTT
>.|TRBV5-1|TRBJ1-2|.
CASSGTTNYGYTF
TGCGCCAGCAGCGGGACAACTAACTATGGCTACACCTTC
>.|TRBV7-2|TRBJ2-1|TRBD2
CASSLEGGGRGFDEQFF
TGTGCCAGCAGCTTAGAGGGAGGCGGGAGGGGCTTCGATGAGCAGTTCTTC
>.|TRBV11-2|TRBJ2-7|.
CASSLRLDSYEQYF
TGTGCCAGCAGTTTAAGACTAGACTCCTACGAGCAGTACTTC
>.|TRBV27|TRBJ2-4|TRBD1
CASSPDRAGNIQYF
TGTGCCAGCAGTCCCGACAGGGCGGGAAACATTCAGTACTTC
>.|TRBV5-4|TRBJ2-1|.
CASSLTSEQFF
TGTGCCAGCAGCTTGACAAGTGAGCAGTTCTTC
>.|TRBV5-8|TRBJ2-1|TRBD2
CASSPAGTSGGPAYNEQFF
TGTGCCAGCAGCCCCGCCGGGACTAGCGGGGGGCCCGCCTACAATGAGCAGTTCTTC